This TCR beta chain originates from a study of cytomegalovirus exposure and HLA in healthy donors. Healthy bone marrow donors formed the donor group. V was cut by 3 bases and J by 2 bases, with 14 bases left in between. CDR3 length: 16 amino acids. Looked up from germline, CDR1 is MGHRA and CDR2 is YSYEKL. PCR primers comprised 60 Vbeta and 13 Jbeta primers. Produced via immunoSEQ multiplex PCR; TCRdb's table is partial and in-frame only. Of roughly 140,000 clones in the sample, around four fifths were seen once. The source is a woman aged 55-70 years in good health and CMV-seropositive. This chain uses TRBV4-1 with TRBJ2-1; perhaps TRBD1 as D (6 bases). Sequencing used PBMCs. CDR3 sequence: CASSQFPGQAYNEQFF. The CDR3 nucleotides read TGCGCCAGCAGCCAGTTCCCGGGACAAGCCTACAATGAGCAGTTCTTC.